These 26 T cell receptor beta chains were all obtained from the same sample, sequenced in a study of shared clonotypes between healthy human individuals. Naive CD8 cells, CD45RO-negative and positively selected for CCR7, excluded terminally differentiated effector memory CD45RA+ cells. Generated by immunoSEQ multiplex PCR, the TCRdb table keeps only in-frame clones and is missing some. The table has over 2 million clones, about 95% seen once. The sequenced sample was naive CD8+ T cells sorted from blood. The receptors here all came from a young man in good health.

The CDR3 DNA follows: TGTGCCAGCAGTGACCTAACTGTAGCGGGAGGGACAGATACGCAGTATTTT. Amino acid sequence: CASSDLTVAGGTDTQYF. The V gene is TRBV6-1, the J gene TRBJ2-3; 11 bases are a match to TRBD2. V gave up 3 bases and J gave up 3 bases; unmatched junction bases: 8. Germline V gene sequence: CDR1 MNHNS, CDR2 SASEGT. The length of the CDR3 is 17 residues.

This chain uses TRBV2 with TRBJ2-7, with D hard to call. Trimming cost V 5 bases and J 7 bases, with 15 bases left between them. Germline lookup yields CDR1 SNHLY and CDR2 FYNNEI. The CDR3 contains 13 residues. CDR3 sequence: CASSTTPGWEQYF. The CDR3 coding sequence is TGTGCCAGCAGTACCACCCCGGGCTGGGAGCAGTACTTC.

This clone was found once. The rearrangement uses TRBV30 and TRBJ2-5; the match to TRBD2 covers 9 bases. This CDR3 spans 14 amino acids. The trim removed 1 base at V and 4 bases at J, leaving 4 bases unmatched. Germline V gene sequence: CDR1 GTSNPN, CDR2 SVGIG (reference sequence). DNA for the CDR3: TGTGCCTGGAGTGACCTAGCGGGAACAGAGACCCAGTACTTC. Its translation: CAWSDLAGTETQYF.

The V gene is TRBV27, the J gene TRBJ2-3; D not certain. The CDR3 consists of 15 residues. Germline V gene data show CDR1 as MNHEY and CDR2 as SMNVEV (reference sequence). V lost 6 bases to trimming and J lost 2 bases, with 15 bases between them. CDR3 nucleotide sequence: TGTGCCAGCAGCCCGGTGCGGCACCTCACAGATACGCAGTATTTT. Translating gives CASSPVRHLTDTQYF.

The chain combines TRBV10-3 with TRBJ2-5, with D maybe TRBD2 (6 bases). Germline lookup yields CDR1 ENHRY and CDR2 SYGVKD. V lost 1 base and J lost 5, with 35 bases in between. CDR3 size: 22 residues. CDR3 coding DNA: TGTGCCATCAGTGAGTTCGTATTGGGGTACGGGGCGCTAGCGTCGGCCAAGGAGACCCAGTACTTC. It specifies CAISEFVLGYGALASAKETQYF.

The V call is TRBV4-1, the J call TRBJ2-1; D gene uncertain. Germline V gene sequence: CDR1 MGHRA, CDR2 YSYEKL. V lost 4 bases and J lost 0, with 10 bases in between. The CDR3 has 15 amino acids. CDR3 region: CASSLDAGSYNEQFF. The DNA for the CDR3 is TGCGCCAGCAGCCTGGACGCCGGCTCCTACAATGAGCAGTTCTTC.

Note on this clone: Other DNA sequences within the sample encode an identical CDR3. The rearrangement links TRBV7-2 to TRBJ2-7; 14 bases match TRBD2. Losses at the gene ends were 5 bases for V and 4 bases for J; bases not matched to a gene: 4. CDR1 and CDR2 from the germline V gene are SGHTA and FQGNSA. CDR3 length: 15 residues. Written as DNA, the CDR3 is TGTGCCAGCAGCCTGGGACTAGCGGGGGTATACGAGCAGTACTTC. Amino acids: CASSLGLAGVYEQYF.

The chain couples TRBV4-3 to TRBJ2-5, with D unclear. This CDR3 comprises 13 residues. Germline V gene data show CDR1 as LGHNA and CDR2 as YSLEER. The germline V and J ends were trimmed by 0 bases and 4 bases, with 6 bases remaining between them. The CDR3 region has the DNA TGCGCCAGCAGCCAAGACGGTTTAGAGACCCAGTACTTC. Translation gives CASSQDGLETQYF.

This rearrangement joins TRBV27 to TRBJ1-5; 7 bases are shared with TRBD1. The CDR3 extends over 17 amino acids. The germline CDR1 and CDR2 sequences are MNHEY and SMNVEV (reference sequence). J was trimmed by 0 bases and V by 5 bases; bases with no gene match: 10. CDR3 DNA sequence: TGTGCCAGCAGTGTGACAGGGAATCATTATAGCAATCAGCCCCAGCATTTT. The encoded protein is CASSVTGNHYSNQPQHF.

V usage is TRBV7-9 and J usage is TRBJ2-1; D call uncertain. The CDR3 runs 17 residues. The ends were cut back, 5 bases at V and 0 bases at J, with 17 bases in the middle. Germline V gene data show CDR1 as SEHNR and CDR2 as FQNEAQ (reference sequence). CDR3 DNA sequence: TGTGCCAGCAGCCCCAACCTAGGAGAGAGCTCCTACAATGAGCAGTTCTTC. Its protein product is CASSPNLGESSYNEQFF.

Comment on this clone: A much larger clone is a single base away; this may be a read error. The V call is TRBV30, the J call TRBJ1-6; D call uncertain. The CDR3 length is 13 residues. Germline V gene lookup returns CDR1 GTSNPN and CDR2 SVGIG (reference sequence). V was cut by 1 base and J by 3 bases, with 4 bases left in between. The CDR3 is CAWSEVYNSPLHF. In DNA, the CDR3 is TGTGCCTGGAGTGAGGTCTATAATTCACCCCTCCACTTT.

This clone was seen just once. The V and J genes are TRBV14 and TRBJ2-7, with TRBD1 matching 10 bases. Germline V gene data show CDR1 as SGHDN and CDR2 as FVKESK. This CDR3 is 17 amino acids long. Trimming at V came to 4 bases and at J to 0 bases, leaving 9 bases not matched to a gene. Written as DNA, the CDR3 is TGTGCCAGCAGCCGAAGAGCCGGGACAGGGGACTCCTACGAGCAGTACTTC. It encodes CASSRRAGTGDSYEQYF.

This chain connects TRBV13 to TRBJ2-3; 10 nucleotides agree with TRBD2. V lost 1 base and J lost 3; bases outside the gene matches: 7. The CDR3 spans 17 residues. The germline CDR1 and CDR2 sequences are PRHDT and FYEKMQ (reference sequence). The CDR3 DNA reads TGTGCCAGCAGCTTAGAACGTCTAGCGGGAGTTACAGATACGCAGTATTTT. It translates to CASSLERLAGVTDTQYF.

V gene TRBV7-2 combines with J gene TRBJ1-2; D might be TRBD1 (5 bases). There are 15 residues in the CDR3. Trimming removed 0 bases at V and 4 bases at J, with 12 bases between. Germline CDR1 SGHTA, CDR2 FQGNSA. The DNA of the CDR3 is TGTGCCAGCAGCTTAGCCCCGGGGCCAAGCTATGGCTACACCTTC. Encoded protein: CASSLAPGPSYGYTF.

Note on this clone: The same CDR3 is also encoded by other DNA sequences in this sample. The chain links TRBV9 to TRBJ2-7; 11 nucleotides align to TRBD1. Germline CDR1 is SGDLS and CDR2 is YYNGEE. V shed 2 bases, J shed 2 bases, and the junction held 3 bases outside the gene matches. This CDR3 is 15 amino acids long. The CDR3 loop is CASSVGQGATYEQYF. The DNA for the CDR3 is TGTGCCAGCAGCGTCGGACAGGGGGCCACCTACGAGCAGTACTTC. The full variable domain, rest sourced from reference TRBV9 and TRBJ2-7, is DSGVTQTPKHLITATGQRVTLRCSPRSGDLSVYWYQQSLDQGLQFLIQYYNGEERAKGNILERFSAQQFPDLHSELNLSSLELGDSALYFCASSVGQGATYEQYFGPGTRLTVT.

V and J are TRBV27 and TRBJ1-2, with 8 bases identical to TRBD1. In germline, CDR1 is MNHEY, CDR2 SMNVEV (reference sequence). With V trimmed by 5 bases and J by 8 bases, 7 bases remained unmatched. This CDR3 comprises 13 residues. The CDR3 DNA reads TGTGCCAGCAGTAAGACAGGGGCCGACGGCTACACCTTC. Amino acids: CASSKTGADGYTF.

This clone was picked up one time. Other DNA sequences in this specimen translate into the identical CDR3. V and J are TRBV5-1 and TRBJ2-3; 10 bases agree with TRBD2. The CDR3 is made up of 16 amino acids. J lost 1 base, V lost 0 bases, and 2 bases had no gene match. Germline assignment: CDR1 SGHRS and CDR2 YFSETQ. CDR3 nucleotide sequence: TGCGCCAGCAGCTTGGTTCTAGCGGGGGGCACAGATACGCAGTATTTT. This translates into CASSLVLAGGTDTQYF.

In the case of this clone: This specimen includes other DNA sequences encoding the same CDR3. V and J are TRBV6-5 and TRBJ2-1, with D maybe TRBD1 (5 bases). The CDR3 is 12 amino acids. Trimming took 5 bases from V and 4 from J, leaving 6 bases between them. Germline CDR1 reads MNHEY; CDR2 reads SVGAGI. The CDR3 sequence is CASSAGYNEQFF. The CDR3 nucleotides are TGTGCCAGCAGTGCAGGGTACAATGAGCAGTTCTTC.

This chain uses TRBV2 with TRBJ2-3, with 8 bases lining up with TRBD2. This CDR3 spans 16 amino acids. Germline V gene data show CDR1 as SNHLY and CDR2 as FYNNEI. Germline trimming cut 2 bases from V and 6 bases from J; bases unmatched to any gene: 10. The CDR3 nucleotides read TGTGCCAGCAGTGAACTGGCGGGGGGTGAACATGATACGCAGTATTTT. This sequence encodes CASSELAGGEHDTQYF.

The CDR3 reads CASSLFRTQGNIQYF. CDR3 in DNA: TGTGCCAGCAGTTTATTTCGGACCCAGGGAAACATTCAGTACTTC. The V call is TRBV27, the J call TRBJ2-4; D is perhaps TRBD1 (5 bases). Germline assignment: CDR1 MNHEY and CDR2 SMNVEV (reference sequence). The CDR3 covers 15 residues. V dropped 1 base and J dropped 6 bases, with 13 bases sitting between them.

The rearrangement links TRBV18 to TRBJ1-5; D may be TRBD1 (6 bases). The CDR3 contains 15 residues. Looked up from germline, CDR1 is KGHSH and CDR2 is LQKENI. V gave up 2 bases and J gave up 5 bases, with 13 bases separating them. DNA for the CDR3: TGTGCCAGCTCACCAATCGGGGGGCTCGATCAGCCCCAGCATTTT. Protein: CASSPIGGLDQPQHF.

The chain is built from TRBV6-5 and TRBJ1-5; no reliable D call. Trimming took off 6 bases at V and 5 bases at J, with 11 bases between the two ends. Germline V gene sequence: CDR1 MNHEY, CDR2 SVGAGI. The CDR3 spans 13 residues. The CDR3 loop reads CASSPQAYQPQHF. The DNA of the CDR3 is TGTGCCAGCAGCCCCCAGGCGTATCAGCCCCAGCATTTT.

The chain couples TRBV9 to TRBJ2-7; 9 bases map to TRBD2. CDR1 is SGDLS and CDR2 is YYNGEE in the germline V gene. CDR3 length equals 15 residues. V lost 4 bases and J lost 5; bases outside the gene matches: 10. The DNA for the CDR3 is TGTGCCAGCAGCCTGTCGCTAGCGGGATCCCACGAGCAGTACTTC. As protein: CASSLSLAGSHEQYF.

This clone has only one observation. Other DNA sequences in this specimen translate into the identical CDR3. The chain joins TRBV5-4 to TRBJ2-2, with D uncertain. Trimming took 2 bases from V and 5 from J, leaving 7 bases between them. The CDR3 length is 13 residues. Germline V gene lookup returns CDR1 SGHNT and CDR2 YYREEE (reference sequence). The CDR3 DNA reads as TGTGCCAGCAGCTTCTTAGGGACCGGGGAGCTGTTTTTT. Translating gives CASSFLGTGELFF.

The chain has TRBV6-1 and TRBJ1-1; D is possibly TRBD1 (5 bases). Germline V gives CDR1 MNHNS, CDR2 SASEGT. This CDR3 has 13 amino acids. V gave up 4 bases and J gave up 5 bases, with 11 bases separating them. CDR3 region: CASSGRDGTEAFF. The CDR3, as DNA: TGTGCCAGCAGTGGCCGGGACGGTACTGAAGCTTTCTTT.

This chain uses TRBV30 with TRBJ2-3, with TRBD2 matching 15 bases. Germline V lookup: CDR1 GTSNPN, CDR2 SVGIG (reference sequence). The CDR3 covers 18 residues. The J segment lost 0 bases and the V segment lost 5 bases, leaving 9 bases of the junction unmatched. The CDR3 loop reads CAWGGLAGGWPSTDTQYF. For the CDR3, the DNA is TGTGCCTGGGGGGGACTAGCGGGAGGCTGGCCGAGCACAGATACGCAGTATTTT. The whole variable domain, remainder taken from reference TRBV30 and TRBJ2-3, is SQTIHQWPATLVQPVGSPLSLECTVEGTSNPNLYWYRQAAGRGLQLLFYSVGIGQISSEVPQNLSASRPQDRQFILSSKKLLLSDSGFYLCAWGGLAGGWPSTDTQYFGPGTRLTVL.